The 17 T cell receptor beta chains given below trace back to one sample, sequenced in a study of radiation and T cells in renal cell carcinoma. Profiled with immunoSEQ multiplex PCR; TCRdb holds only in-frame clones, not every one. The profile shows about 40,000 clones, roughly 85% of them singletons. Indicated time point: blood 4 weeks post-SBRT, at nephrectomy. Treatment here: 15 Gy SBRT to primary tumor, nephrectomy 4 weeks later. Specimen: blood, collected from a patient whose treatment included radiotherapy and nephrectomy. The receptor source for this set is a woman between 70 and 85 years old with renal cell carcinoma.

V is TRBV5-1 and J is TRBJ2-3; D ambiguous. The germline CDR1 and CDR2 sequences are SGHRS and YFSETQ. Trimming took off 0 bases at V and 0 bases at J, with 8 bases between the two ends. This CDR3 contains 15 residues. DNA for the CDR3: TGCGCCAGCAGCTTGGCCACGGTTAGCACAGATACGCAGTATTTT. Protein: CASSLATVSTDTQYF. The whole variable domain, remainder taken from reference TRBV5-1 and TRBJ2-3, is KAGVTQTPRYLIKTRGQQVTLSCSPISGHRSVSWYQQTPGQGLQFLFEYFSETQRNKGNFPGRFSGRQFSNSRSEMNVSTLELGDSALYLCASSLATVSTDTQYFGPGTRLTVL.

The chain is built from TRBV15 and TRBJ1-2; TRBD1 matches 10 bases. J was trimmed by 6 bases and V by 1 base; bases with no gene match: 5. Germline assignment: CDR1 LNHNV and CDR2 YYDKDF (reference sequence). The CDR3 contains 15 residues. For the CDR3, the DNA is TGTGCCACCAGCAGAGCCGGACAGGGGGAGCATGGCTACACCTTC. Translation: CATSRAGQGEHGYTF. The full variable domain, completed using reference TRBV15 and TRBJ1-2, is DAMVIQNPRYQVTQFGKPVTLSCSQTLNHNVMYWYQQKSSQAPKLLFHYYDKDFNNEADTPDNFQSRRPNTSFCFLDIRSPGLGDTAMYLCATSRAGQGEHGYTFGSGTRLTVV.

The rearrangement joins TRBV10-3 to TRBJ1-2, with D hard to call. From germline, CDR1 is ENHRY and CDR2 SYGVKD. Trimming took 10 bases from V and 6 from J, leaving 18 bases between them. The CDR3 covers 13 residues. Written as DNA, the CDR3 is TGTGCCACGGGGTTTGAAGGAACCGATGGCTACACCTTC. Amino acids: CATGFEGTDGYTF.

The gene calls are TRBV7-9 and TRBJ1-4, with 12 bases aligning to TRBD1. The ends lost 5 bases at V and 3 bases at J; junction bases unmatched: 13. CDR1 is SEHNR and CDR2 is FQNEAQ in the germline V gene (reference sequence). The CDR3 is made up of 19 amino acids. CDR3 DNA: TGTGCCAGCAGCCCGTTACCGGGACAGGGGGCGGTGGCTAATGAAAAACTGTTTTTT. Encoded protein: CASSPLPGQGAVANEKLFF.

CDR3 in amino acids: CASLDSGANVLTF. The CDR3 coding sequence is TGTGCCAGTTTGGATTCTGGGGCCAACGTCCTGACTTTC. The V call is TRBV19, the J call TRBJ2-6; D not certain. Trimming removed 8 bases at V and 1 base at J, with 6 bases between. Per the germline V gene, CDR1 is LNHDA and CDR2 is SQIVND (reference sequence). This CDR3 comprises 13 residues.

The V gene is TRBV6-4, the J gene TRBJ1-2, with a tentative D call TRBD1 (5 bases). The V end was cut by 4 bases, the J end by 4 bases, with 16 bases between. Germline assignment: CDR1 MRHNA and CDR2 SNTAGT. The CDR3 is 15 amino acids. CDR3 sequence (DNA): TGTGCCAGCAGTGCCCAGGGAGGTATGGGCTATGGCTACACCTTC. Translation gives CASSAQGGMGYGYTF.

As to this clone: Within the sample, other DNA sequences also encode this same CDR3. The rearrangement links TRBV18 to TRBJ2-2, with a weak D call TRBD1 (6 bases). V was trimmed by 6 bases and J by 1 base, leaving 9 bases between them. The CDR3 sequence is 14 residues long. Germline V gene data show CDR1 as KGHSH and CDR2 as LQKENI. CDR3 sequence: CASSPGQNTGELFF. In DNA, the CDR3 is TGTGCCAGCTCCCCGGGACAGAACACCGGGGAGCTGTTTTTT.

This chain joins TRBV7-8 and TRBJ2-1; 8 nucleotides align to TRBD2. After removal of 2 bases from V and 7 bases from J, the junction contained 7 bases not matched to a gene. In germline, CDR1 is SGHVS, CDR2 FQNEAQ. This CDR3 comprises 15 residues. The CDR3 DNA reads TGTGCCAGCAGCTTATACAGGACTAGCATGAATGAGCAGTTCTTC. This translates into CASSLYRTSMNEQFF.

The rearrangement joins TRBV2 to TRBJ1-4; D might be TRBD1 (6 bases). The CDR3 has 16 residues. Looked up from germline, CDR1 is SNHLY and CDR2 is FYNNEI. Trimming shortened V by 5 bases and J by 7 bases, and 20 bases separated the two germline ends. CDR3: CASSPRTAIMSEKLFF. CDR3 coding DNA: TGTGCCAGCAGTCCCCGGACAGCAATAATGAGTGAAAAACTGTTTTTT.

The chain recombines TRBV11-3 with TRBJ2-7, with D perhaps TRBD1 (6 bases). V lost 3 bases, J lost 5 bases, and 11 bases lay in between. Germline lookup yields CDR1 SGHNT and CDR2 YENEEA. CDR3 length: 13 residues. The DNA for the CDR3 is TGTGCCAGCAGCTTTTCAGGGGCGGACGAGCAGTACTTC. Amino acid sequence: CASSFSGADEQYF.

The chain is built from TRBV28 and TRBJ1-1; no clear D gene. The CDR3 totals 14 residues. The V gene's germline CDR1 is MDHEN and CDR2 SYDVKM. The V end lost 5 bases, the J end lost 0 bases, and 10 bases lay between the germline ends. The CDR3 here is CASSEQSLNTEAFF. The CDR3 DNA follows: TGTGCCAGCAGTGAACAGTCCTTGAACACTGAAGCTTTCTTT.

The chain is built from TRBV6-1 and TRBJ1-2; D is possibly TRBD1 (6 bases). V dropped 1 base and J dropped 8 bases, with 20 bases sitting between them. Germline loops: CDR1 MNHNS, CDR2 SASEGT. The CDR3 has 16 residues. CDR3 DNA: TGTGCCAGCAGTGAAGAGGGGGGTCGAGGGGCGAGCGGCTACACCTTC. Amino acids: CASSEEGGRGASGYTF.

CDR3 in amino acids: CAISPVTGNQPQHF. CDR3 coding DNA: TGTGCCATCAGTCCGGTAACAGGGAATCAGCCCCAGCATTTT. The V call is TRBV10-3, the J call TRBJ1-5, with a tentative D call TRBD1 (6 bases). Germline values: CDR1 ENHRY, CDR2 SYGVKD. Trimming pared 5 bases from V and 4 bases from J, leaving 12 bases between. The CDR3 is 14 residues long.

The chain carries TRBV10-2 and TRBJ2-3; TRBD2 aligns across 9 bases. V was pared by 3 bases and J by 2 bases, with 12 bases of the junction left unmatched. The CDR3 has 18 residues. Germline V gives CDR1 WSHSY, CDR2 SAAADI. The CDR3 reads CASSERNERGAHTDTQYF. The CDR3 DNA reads TGCGCCAGCAGTGAAAGGAACGAGCGGGGGGCTCACACAGATACGCAGTATTTT.

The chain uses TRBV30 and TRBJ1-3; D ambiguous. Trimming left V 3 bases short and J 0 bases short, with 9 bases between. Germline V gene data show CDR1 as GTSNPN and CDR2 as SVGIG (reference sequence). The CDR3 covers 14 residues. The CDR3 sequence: CAWRGGSSGNTIYF. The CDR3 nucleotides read TGTGCCTGGAGGGGAGGGAGCTCTGGAAACACCATATATTTT.

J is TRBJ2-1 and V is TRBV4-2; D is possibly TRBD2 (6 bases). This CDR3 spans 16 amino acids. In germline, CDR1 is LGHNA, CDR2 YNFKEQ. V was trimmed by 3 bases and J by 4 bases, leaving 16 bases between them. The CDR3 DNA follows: TGTGCCAGCAGCCATACCACAGGTGGGGGGTACAATGAGCAGTTCTTC. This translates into CASSHTTGGGYNEQFF.

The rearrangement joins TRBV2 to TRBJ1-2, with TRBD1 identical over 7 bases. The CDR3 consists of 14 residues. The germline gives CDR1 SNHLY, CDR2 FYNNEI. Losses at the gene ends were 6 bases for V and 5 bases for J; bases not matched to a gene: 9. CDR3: CASRPPGQSYGYTF. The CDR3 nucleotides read TGTGCCAGCAGACCCCCGGGACAGTCGTATGGCTACACCTTC.